Below, one T cell receptor beta chain is given with its context. The method was immunoSEQ multiplex PCR; TCRdb's version includes in-frame clones alone and lacks a portion of them. This sample has approximately 180,000 clones; over 75% occur once, and the top ten carry approximately 9.4%. The data belong to a study of blood T cell repertoires in COVID-19. Germline V gene sequence: CDR1 MNHEY, CDR2 SVGAGI. J lost 4 bases, V lost 7 bases, and 5 bases had no gene match. The CDR3 has 13 amino acids. Sequenced: peripheral blood. V usage is TRBV6-5 and J usage is TRBJ1-2, with TRBD1 identical over 8 bases. The TCR comes from a woman aged 80 or older with acute or convalescent COVID-19. CDR3 DNA sequence: TGTGCCAGCACCGCCACAGGGGGCTATGGCTACACCTTC. It is translated as CASTATGGYGYTF.